What follows are 29 T cell receptor beta chains derived from one specimen sequenced in a study of CXCR3-negative and CXCR3-positive naive CD8 T cells. These receptors have no identified antigens. 5' RACE that incorporated UMI labels was used to prepare the TRB cDNA libraries. TCRdb re-called the 5' RACE reads and catalogs CDR3 proteins one per entry, DNA excluded. Here the sample table reports roughly 140,000 distinct CDR3 sequences. Overall study results and limits: Hydrophobicity was higher for TRB CDR3s found in CXCR3-positive naive cells than in CXCR3-negative naive cells.

Sequencing was done on a sample of naive CXCR3+ CD8+ T cells from blood. Subset indicated: CD45RO-CCR7+CD27+CD95- naive CD8+ T cells expressing CXCR3 (TNR3+). The receptors come from a human donor in good health. Some clones in this sample may be carry-over from other donors' samples.

CDR3 region: CASSQGGQGAWETQYF. The J gene is TRBJ2-5, the V gene TRBV3-1; TCRdb names TRBD1, which stays unverified in the absence of DNA. The length of the CDR3 is 16 residues. CDR1 LGHDT and CDR2 YNNKEL come from the germline V gene (reference sequence).

This chain uses TRBV29-1 with TRBJ1-3; no DNA is available, so the TRBD1 call from TCRdb remains unchecked. This CDR3 has 15 amino acids. CDR1 and CDR2 from the germline V gene are SQVTM and ANQGSEA. The chain's CDR3 is CSVGAGLSSGNTIYF.

The rearrangement joins TRBV7-8 to TRBJ2-7. There are 14 residues in the CDR3. CDR1 and CDR2 (germline): SGHVS, FQNEAQ. The CDR3 loop reads CASSLAGSAYEQYF.

The gene calls are TRBV12-3 or TRBV12-4 and TRBJ1-1; TCRdb's D call of TRBD1 is untestable without DNA. The CDR3 covers 14 residues. Here the CDR3 reads CASSPGQGSTEAFF.

The J gene is TRBJ2-1, the V gene TRBV3-1; TCRdb gives TRBD2 as the D gene, but with no DNA this cannot be confirmed. CDR3 length equals 17 residues. In germline, CDR1 is LGHDT, CDR2 YNNKEL (reference sequence). The chain's CDR3 is CASSPQLGTSGGNEQFF.

The rearrangement links TRBV11-3 to TRBJ2-7. Germline loops: CDR1 SGHNT, CDR2 YENEEA. The CDR3 contains 13 residues. CDR3 region: CASSHSSPYEQYF.

The rearrangement uses TRBV21-1 and TRBJ1-1; TCRdb names TRBD1, which stays unverified in the absence of DNA. TRBV21-1 is described as a pseudogene. The CDR3 runs 14 residues. This CDR3 reads CASSTGQANTEAFF.

The V and J genes are TRBV6-1 and TRBJ2-1; absent DNA, TCRdb's TRBD2 call cannot be checked. The CDR3 covers 14 residues. Germline CDR1 is MNHNS and CDR2 is SASEGT. CDR3: CASWGLVDYNEQFF.

The rearrangement links TRBV28 to TRBJ1-3; no DNA is available, so the TRBD1 call from TCRdb remains unchecked. The CDR3 loop spans 19 amino acids. Germline V gene sequence: CDR1 MDHEN, CDR2 SYDVKM. The CDR3 here is CASTASIRLGQGLRNTIYF. Filled out from reference TRBV28 and TRBJ1-3, the complete variable domain reads DVKVTQSSRYLVKRTGEKVFLECVQDMDHENMFWYRQDPGLGLRLIYFSYDVKMKEKGDIPEGYSVSREKKERFSLILESASTNQTSMYLCASTASIRLGQGLRNTIYFGEGSWLTVV.

This chain connects TRBV20-1 to TRBJ2-1; lacking DNA, the TRBD2 call made by TCRdb goes unchecked. This CDR3 contains 14 residues. In germline, CDR1 is DFQATT, CDR2 SNEGSKA (reference sequence). CDR3 residues: CSARTSGGYNEQFF.

The chain joins TRBV7-3 to TRBJ2-2. In germline, CDR1 is SGHTA, CDR2 FQGTGA. There are 14 residues in the CDR3. CDR3 region: CASSILANTGGLFF.

J is TRBJ2-3 and V is TRBV29-1. This CDR3 spans 11 amino acids. Germline CDR1 reads SQVTM; CDR2 reads ANQGSEA. Here the CDR3 reads CSVERTDTQYF.

The CDR3: CASSYQAGSVGVGQFF. The chain recombines TRBV7-6 with TRBJ2-1; TCRdb designates TRBD2, a call that cannot be tested without DNA. The CDR3 covers 16 residues. Per the germline V gene, CDR1 is SGHVS and CDR2 is FNYEAQ.

This sequence joins TRBV29-1 and TRBJ1-2. Germline V lookup: CDR1 SQVTM, CDR2 ANQGSEA. This CDR3 spans 12 amino acids. CDR3 protein: CSVEGKNYGYTF.

V gene TRBV10-1 combines with J gene TRBJ1-2; TCRdb gives TRBD1 as the D gene, but with no DNA this cannot be confirmed. CDR1 and CDR2 from the germline V gene are WNHNN and SYGVQD (reference sequence). This CDR3 comprises 14 residues. This chain's CDR3 is CASSADPEAYGYTF.

This rearrangement joins TRBV29-1 to TRBJ2-1; TCRdb names TRBD1, which stays unverified in the absence of DNA. This CDR3 is built from 13 residues. Germline CDR1 reads SQVTM; CDR2 reads ANQGSEA. CDR3 in amino acids: CSVAGGGYNEQFF.

This chain links TRBV9 with TRBJ2-1; TCRdb designates TRBD2, a call that cannot be tested without DNA. Germline CDR1 reads SGDLS; CDR2 reads YYNGEE. The CDR3 is 14 amino acids. The CDR3 here is CASGETGNYNEQFF.

The rearrangement uses TRBV7-9 and TRBJ1-1. The CDR3 length is 12 residues. In germline, CDR1 is SEHNR, CDR2 FQNEAQ (reference sequence). The CDR3 sequence: CASSPEATEAFF.

This sequence joins TRBV25-1 and TRBJ2-5. Germline CDR1 MGHDK, CDR2 SYGVNS. This CDR3 contains 13 residues. CDR3 sequence reads: CASSEFGDETQYF.

The J gene is TRBJ2-7, the V gene TRBV15; the TCRdb D gene call, TRBD1, has no DNA to confirm it. Per germline, CDR1 LNHNV and CDR2 YYDKDF (reference sequence). The CDR3 runs to 14 residues. CDR3 amino acids: CATSRSGTPYEQYF.

J is TRBJ2-7 and V is TRBV7-8. The length of the CDR3 is 12 residues. The germline gives CDR1 SGHVS, CDR2 FQNEAQ. This CDR3 reads CASSTPSYEQYF. Supplemented by reference TRBV7-8 and TRBJ2-7, the full variable domain reads GAGVSQSPRYKVAKRGQDVALRCDPISGHVSLFWYQQALGQGPEFLTYFQNEAQLDKSGLPSDRFFAERPEGSVSTLKIQRTQQEDSAVYLCASSTPSYEQYFGPGTRLTVT.

V usage is TRBV6-5 and J usage is TRBJ2-2. This CDR3 has 14 amino acids. The germline gives CDR1 MNHEY, CDR2 SVGAGI. The CDR3 reads CASTILANTGELFF.

CDR3 in amino acids: CASSPDRAGQETQYF. The V gene is TRBV6-5, the J gene TRBJ2-5; absent DNA, TCRdb's TRBD1 call cannot be checked. This CDR3 is built from 15 residues. The V gene's germline CDR1 is MNHEY and CDR2 SVGAGI.

The V call is TRBV21-1, the J call TRBJ1-4; no DNA is available, so the TRBD1 call from TCRdb remains unchecked. TRBV21-1 is given as a pseudogene. The CDR3 extends over 16 amino acids. The CDR3 here is CASSEHPGRRLEKLFF.

V is TRBV28 and J is TRBJ2-1; TCRdb gives TRBD2 as the D gene, but with no DNA this cannot be confirmed. The CDR3 extends over 15 amino acids. The germline gives CDR1 MDHEN, CDR2 SYDVKM. The CDR3 loop reads CASSLLGTSYYEQFF.

This rearrangement joins TRBV29-1 to TRBJ2-1; TCRdb's assignment of TRBD1 cannot be checked, as there is no DNA. Germline CDR1 and CDR2: SQVTM and ANQGSEA. The CDR3 runs 12 residues. The CDR3 loop reads CSVGQGYNEQFF.

The J gene is TRBJ1-1, the V gene TRBV7-9. CDR1 and CDR2 from the germline V gene are SEHNR and FQNEAQ (reference sequence). The CDR3 totals 14 residues. CDR3 sequence: CASSQPIRPTEAFF.

This sequence joins TRBV13 and TRBJ1-6; TCRdb designates TRBD1, a call that cannot be tested without DNA. CDR3 size: 16 residues. Germline values: CDR1 PRHDT, CDR2 FYEKMQ (reference sequence). The CDR3 region is CASSSQGAAYNSPLHF.

The chain joins TRBV29-1 to TRBJ2-1; checking the TCRdb D call of TRBD2 is not possible without DNA. This CDR3 spans 16 amino acids. In germline, CDR1 is SQVTM, CDR2 ANQGSEA. The CDR3 here is CSVEGLAGGTYNEQFF.